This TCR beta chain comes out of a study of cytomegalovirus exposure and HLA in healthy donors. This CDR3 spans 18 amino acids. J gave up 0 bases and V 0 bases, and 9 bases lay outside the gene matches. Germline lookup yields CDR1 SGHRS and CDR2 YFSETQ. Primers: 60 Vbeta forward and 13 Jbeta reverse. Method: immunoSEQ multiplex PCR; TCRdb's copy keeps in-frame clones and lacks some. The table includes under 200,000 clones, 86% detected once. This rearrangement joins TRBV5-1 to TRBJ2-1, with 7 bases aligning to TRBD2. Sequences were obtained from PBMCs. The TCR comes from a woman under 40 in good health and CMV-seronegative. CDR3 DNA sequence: TGCGCCAGCAGCTTGGAGCCCCACCGGACTAGCTCCTACAATGAGCAGTTCTTC. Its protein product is CASSLEPHRTSSYNEQFF.